This note documents a single TCR beta chain sequence. There is no known antigen for this receptor. Base qualities were left out, and no much larger clone turns up one base away. The collaborating institutions used their own protocols to collect whole blood in K2EDTA tubes. For TCRbeta analysis, collaborators shipped samples in one of three forms: frozen whole blood, isolated PBMCs, or DNA extracted from either of those sample types. Per the germline V gene (reference sequence), LNHDA is the CDR1 and SQIVND is the CDR2. V is shortened by 8 bases, J by 5 bases, and the region joining them spans 15 bases. The CDR3 starts with the cysteine, ends with the phenylalanine, and has 13 residues. The retained sequence is limited to the CDR3, 39 bases, with the frame set at the first base. TCRbeta CDR3 regions were amplified from genomic DNA using the immunoSEQ Assay, a bias-controlled multiplex PCR. The authors processed their data as follows. Nucleated cell counts per sample were estimated from amplification of reference gene primers within the assay. To quantify the absolute abundance of each unique TCRbeta CDR3 rearrangement, sequence reads were collapsed and filtered. For each sample, productive Simpson clonality was calculated as the square root of Simpson's diversity index over productive rearrangements. This is the immuneACCESS table as TCRdb keeps it, with only in-frame sequences that have V and J called. A part of the clones is gone; compared with another copy, unresolved V genes explain less than half, and the rest is unexplained. D and trimming were read from the DNA, whereas the V and J calls and clone size are those reported in that table. Counted in this sample were approximately 76,000 clones; approximately 88% of them appeared once. Under 9.5% of the sample comes from the top ten.

The sample comes from a study of blood T cell repertoires in COVID-19 (TCRdb year 2020). Turning to the overall study: Samples covering the acute and convalescent phases of COVID-19 were provided by collaborators in the United States, Italy and Spain. The material from the prospective study consisted of cDNA or gDNA derived from T cells, B-cell-depleted T cells, or PBMCs. The dataset comprised deeply sampled blood TCRbeta repertoires from subjects exposed to, actively infected with, or recovered from COVID-19. A freely available public database, intended as a resource for researchers studying the immune response to SARS-CoV-2, is where the repertoires were released. Samples were obtained from the ongoing ImmuneRACE study (first 160 participants) and from over 1,000 subjects provided by 6 global collaborators. Sample metadata almost always included a de-identified subject ID, COVID-19 status, age in years and sex. HLA class I and class II types, where available, came from metadata supplied by the sample provider rather than from assay-based typing. What the research found in general, with its limitations: The quantity of clinical and demographic metadata differed by source and by participant and was supplied without curation.

The V gene is TRBV19 and the J gene is TRBJ1-1; the D gene identity is not certain. The sequencing input was peripheral blood. The sequence came from a man aged 30 to 39 with acute or convalescent COVID-19. Here the CDR3 is given as CASSEVSRTEAFF. The DNA sequence is as follows: TGTGCCAGTTCCGAGGTGAGTCGGACTGAAGCTTTCTTT.